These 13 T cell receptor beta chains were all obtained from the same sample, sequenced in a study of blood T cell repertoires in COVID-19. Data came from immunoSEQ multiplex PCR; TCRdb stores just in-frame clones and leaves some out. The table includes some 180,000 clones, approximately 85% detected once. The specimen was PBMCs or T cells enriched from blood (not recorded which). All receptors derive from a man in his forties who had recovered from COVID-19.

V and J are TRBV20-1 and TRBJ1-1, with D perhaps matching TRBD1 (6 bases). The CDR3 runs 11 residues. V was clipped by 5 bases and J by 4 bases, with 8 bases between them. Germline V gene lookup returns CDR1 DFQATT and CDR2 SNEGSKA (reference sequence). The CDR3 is CSAGGLTEAFF. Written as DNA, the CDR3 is TGCAGTGCTGGGGGCCTCACTGAAGCTTTCTTT.

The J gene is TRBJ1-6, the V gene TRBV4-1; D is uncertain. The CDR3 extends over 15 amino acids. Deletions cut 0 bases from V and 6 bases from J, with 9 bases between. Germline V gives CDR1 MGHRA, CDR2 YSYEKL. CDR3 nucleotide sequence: TGCGCCAGCAGCCAAGAGTCAGGCCCTAATTCACCCCTCCACTTT. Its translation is CASSQESGPNSPLHF.

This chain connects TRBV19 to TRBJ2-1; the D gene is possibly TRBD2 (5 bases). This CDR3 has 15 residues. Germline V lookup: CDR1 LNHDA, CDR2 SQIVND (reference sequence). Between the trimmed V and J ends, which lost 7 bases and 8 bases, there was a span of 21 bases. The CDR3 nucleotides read TGTGCCAGTATGGCAGGCGGACTGGGCGGCCATGAGCAGTTCTTC. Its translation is CASMAGGLGGHEQFF.

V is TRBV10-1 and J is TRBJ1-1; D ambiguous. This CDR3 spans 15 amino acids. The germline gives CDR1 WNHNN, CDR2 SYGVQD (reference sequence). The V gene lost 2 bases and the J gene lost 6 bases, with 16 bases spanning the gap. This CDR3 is CASSEGTMASAEAFF. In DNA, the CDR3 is TGCGCCAGCAGTGAGGGCACTATGGCTAGCGCTGAAGCTTTCTTT.

The DNA for the CDR3 is TGCGCCAGCAGCCTGGACAGCCTAGGGGACACTGAAGCTTTCTTT. It yields the protein CASSLDSLGDTEAFF. The rearrangement uses TRBV5-1 and TRBJ1-1; tentatively, D is TRBD1 (6 bases). The V end was cut by 4 bases, the J end by 3 bases, with 16 bases between. The germline V gene has CDR1 SGHRS and CDR2 YFSETQ. The CDR3 consists of 15 residues.

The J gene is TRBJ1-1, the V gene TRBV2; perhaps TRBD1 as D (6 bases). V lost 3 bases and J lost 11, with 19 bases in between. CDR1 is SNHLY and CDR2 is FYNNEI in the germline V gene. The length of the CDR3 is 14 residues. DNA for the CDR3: TGTGCCAGCAGTGAGGGCGGCAGGGGCGTCGGGGCTTTCTTT. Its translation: CASSEGGRGVGAFF.

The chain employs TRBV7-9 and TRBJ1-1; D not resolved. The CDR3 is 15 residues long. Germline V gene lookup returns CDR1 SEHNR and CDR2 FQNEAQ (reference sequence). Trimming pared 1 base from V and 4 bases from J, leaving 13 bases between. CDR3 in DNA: TGTGCCAGCAGCTTAGAGTCGGGATGGGGCACTGAAGCTTTCTTT. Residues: CASSLESGWGTEAFF.

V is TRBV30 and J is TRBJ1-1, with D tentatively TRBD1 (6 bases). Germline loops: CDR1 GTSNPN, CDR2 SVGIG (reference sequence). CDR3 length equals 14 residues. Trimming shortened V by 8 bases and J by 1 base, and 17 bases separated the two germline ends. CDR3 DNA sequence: TGTGCCGGGCAGGCGGGGGCGGCGAACACTGAAGCTTTCTTT. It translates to CAGQAGAANTEAFF.

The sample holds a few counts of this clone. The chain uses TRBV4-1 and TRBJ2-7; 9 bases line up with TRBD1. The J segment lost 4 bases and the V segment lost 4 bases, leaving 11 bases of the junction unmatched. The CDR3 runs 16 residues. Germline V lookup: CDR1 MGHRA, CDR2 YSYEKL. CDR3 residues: CASSPLPGQGWYEQYF. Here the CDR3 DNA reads TGCGCCAGCAGCCCATTACCGGGACAGGGCTGGTACGAGCAGTACTTC.

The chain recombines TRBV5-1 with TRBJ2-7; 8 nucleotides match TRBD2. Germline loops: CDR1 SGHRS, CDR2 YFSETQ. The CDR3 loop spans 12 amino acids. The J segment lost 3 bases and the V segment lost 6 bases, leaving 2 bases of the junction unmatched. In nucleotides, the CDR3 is TGCGCCAGCACGGGAGGGGACTACGAGCAGTACTTC. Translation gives CASTGGDYEQYF.

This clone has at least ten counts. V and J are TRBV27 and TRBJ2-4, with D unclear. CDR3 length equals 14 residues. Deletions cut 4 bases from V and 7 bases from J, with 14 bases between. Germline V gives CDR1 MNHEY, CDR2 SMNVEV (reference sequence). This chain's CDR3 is CASSSLPSANIQYF. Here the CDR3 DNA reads TGTGCCAGCAGTTCTCTTCCCTCAGCGAACATTCAGTACTTC.

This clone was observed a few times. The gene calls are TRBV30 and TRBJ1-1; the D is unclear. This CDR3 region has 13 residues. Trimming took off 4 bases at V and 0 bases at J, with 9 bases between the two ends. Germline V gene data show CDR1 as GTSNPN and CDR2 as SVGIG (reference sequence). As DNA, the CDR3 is TGTGCCTGGAAAGCCTCACTGAACACTGAAGCTTTCTTT. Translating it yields CAWKASLNTEAFF.

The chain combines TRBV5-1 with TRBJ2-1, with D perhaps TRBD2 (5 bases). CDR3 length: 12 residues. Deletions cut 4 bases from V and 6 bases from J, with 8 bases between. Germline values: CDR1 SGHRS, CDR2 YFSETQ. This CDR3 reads CASSLTTNEQFF. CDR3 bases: TGCGCCAGCAGCCTGACTACCAATGAGCAGTTCTTC. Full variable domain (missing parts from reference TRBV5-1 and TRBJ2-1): KAGVTQTPRYLIKTRGQQVTLSCSPISGHRSVSWYQQTPGQGLQFLFEYFSETQRNKGNFPGRFSGRQFSNSRSEMNVSTLELGDSALYLCASSLTTNEQFFGPGTRLTVL.